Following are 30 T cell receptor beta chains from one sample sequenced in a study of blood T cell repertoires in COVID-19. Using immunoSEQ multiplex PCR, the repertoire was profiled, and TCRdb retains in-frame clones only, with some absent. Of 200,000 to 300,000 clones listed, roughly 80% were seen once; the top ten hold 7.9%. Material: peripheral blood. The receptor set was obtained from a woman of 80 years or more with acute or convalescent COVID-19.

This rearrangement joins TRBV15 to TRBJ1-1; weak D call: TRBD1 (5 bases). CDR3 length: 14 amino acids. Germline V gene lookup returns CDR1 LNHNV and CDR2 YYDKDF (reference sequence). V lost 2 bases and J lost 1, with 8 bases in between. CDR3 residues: CATSRYRRNTEAFF. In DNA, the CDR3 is TGTGCCACCAGCAGATACAGGAGGAACACTGAAGCTTTCTTT.

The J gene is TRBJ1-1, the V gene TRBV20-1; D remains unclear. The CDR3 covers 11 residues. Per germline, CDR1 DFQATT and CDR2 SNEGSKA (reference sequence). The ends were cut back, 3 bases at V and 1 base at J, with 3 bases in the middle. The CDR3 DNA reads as TGCAGTGCTAGCGGGAACACTGAAGCTTTCTTT. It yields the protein CSASGNTEAFF.

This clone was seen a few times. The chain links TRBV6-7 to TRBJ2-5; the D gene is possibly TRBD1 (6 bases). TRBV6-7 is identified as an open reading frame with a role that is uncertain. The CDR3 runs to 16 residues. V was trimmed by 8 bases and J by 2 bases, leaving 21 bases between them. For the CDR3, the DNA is TGTGCCAGCCGAGATCTCTTACAGGGTCGGCAAGAGACCCAGTACTTC. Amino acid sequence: CASRDLLQGRQETQYF.

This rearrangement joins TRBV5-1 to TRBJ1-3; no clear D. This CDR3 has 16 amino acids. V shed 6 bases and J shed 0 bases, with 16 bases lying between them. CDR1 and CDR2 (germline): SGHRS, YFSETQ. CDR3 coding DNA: TGCGCCAGCACCCCCCTGCCAAACTCCTCTGGAAACACCATATATTTT. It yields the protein CASTPLPNSSGNTIYF.

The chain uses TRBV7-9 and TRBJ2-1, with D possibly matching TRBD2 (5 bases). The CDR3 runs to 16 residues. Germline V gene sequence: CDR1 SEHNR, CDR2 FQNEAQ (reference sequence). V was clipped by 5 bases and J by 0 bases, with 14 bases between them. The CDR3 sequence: CASSVLALSSYNEQFF. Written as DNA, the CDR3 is TGTGCCAGCAGCGTTCTAGCTTTGAGCTCCTACAATGAGCAGTTCTTC.

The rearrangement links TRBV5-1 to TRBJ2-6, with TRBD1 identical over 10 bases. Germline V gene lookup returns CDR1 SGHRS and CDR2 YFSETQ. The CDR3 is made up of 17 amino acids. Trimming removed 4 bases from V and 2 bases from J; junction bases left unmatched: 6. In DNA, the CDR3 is TGCGCCAGCAGCCAGGGACAGGGGTTGACTGGGGCCAACGTCCTGACTTTC. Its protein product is CASSQGQGLTGANVLTF.

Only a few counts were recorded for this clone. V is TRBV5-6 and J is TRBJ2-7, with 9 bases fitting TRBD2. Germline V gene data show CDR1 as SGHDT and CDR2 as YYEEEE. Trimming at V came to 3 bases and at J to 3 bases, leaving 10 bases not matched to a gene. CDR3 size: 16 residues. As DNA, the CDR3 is TGTGCCAGCAGCTCCCGTGATAGCGGGAGTCGCTACGAGCAGTACTTC. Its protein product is CASSSRDSGSRYEQYF.

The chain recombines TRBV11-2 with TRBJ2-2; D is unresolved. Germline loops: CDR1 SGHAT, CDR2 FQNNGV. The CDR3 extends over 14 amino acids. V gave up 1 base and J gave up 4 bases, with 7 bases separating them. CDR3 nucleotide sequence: TGTGCCAGCAGCTTAGGGCCATTCACCGGGGAGCTGTTTTTT. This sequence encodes CASSLGPFTGELFF.

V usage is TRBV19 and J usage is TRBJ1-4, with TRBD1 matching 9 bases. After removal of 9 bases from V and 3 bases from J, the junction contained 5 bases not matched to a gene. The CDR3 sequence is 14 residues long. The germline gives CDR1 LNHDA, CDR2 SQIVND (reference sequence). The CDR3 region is CASTDRGANEKLFF. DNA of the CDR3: TGTGCCAGCACAGACAGGGGGGCTAATGAAAAACTGTTTTTT.

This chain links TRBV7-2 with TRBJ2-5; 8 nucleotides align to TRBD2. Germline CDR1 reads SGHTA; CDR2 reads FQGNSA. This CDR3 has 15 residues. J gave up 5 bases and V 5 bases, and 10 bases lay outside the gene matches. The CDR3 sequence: CASSPNTSGGETQYF. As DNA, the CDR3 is TGTGCCAGCAGCCCGAATACTAGCGGTGGGGAGACCCAGTACTTC. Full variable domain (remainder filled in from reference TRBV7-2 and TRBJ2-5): GAGVSQSPSNKVTEKGKDVELRCDPISGHTALYWYRQSLGQGLEFLIYFQGNSAPDKSGLPSDRFSAERTGGSVSTLTIQRTQQEDSAVYLCASSPNTSGGETQYFGPGTRLLVL.

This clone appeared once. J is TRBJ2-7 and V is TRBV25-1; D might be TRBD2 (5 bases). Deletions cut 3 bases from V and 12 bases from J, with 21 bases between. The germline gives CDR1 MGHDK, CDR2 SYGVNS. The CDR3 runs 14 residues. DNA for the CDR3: TGTGCCAGCAGTGATCCCCAGTTTCCGAGGGTTCCGTACTTC. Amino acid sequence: CASSDPQFPRVPYF.

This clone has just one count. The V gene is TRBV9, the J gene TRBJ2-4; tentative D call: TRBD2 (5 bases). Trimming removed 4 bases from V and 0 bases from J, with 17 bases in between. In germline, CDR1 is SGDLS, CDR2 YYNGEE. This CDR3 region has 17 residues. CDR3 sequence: CASSSLEGGPAKNIQYF. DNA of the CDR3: TGTGCCAGCAGCTCACTAGAAGGAGGACCAGCCAAAAACATTCAGTACTTC.

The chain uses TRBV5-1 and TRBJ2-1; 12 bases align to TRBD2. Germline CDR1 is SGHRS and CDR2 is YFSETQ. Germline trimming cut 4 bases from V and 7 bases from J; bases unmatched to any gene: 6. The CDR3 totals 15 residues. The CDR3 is CASSQTSGRSNEQFF. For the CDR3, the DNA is TGCGCCAGCAGCCAGACTAGCGGGAGAAGTAATGAGCAGTTCTTC. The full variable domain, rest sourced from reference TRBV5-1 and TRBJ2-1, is KAGVTQTPRYLIKTRGQQVTLSCSPISGHRSVSWYQQTPGQGLQFLFEYFSETQRNKGNFPGRFSGRQFSNSRSEMNVSTLELGDSALYLCASSQTSGRSNEQFFGPGTRLTVL.

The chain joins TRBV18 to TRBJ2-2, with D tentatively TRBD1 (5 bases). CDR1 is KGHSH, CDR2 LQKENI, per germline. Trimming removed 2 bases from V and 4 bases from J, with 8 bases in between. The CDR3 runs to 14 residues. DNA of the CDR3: TGTGCCAGCTCACCAGGACAAGTCACCGGGGAGCTGTTTTTT. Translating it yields CASSPGQVTGELFF. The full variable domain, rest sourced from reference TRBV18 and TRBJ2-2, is NAGVMQNPRHLVRRRGQEARLRCSPMKGHSHVYWYRQLPEEGLKFMVYLQKENIIDESGMPKERFSAEFPKEGPSILRIQQVVRGDSAAYFCASSPGQVTGELFFGEGSRLTVL.

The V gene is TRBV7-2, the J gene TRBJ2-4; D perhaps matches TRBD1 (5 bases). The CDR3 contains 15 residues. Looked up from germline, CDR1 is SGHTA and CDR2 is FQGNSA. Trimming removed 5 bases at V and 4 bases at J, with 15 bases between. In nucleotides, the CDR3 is TGTGCCAGCAGCCCCGCACAGGTTGTAAAAAACATTCAGTACTTC. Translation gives CASSPAQVVKNIQYF.

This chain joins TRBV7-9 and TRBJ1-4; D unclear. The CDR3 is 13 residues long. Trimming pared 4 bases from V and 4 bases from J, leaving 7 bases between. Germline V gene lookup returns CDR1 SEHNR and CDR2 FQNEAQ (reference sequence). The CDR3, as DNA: TGTGCCAGCAGCTCGGACTTTAATGAAAAACTGTTTTTT. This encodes CASSSDFNEKLFF. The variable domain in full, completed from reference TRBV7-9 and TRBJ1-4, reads DTGVSQNPRHKITKRGQNVTFRCDPISEHNRLYWYRQTLGQGPEFLTYFQNEAQLEKSRLLSDRFSAERPKGSFSTLEIQRTEQGDSAMYLCASSSDFNEKLFFGSGTQLSVL.

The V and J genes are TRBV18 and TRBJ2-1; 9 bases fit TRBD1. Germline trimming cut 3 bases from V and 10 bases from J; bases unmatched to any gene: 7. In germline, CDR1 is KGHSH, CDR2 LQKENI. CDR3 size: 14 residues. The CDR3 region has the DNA TGTGCCAGCTCACCGGGACAGGGTATCGGGGAGCAGTTCTTC. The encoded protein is CASSPGQGIGEQFF.

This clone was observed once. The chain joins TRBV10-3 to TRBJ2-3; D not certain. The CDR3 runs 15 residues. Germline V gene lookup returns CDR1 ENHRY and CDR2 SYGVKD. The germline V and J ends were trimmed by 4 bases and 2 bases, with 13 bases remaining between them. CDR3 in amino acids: CAISGVRLTTDTQYF. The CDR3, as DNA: TGTGCCATCAGTGGTGTCCGCCTAACCACAGATACGCAGTATTTT.

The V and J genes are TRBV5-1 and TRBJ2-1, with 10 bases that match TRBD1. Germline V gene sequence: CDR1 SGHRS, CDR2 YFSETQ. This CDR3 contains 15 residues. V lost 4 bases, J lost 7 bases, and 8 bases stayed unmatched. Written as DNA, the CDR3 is TGCGCCAGCAGCACCGGACAGGGGGTCTTAAATGAGCAGTTCTTC. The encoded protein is CASSTGQGVLNEQFF.

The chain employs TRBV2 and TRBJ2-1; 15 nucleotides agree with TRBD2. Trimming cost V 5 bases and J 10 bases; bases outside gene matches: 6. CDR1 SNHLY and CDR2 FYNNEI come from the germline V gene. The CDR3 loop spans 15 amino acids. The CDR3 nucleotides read TGTGCCAGCAGTCAAGGACTAGCGGGGGGGCAGGAGCAGTTCTTC. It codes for CASSQGLAGGQEQFF. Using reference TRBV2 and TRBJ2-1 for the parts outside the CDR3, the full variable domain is EPEVTQTPSHQVTQMGQEVILRCVPISNHLYFYWYRQILGQKVEFLVSFYNNEISEKSEIFDDQFSVERPDGSNFTLKIRSTKLEDSAMYFCASSQGLAGGQEQFFGPGTRLTVL.

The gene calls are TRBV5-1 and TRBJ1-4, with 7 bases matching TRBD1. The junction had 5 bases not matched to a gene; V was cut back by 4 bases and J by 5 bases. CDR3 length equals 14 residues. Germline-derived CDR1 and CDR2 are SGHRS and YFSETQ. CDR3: CASSARGLNEKLFF. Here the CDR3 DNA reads TGCGCCAGCAGCGCTAGGGGGCTGAATGAAAAACTGTTTTTT.

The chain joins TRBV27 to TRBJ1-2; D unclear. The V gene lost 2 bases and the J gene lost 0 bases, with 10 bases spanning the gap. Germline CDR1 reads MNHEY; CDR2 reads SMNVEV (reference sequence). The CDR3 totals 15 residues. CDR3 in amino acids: CASSLSGLANYGYTF. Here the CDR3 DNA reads TGTGCCAGCAGTTTAAGCGGGCTAGCTAACTATGGCTACACCTTC.

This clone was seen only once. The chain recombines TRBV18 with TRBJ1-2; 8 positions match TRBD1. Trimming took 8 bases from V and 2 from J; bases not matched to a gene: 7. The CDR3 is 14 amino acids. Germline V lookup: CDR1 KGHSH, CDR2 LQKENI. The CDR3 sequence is CASTRDRTNYGYTF. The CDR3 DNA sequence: TGTGCCAGCACTCGGGACAGGACGAACTATGGCTACACCTTC.

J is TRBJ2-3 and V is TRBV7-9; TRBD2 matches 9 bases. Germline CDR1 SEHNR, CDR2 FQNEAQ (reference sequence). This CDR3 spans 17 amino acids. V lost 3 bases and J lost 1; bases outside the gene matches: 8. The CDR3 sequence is CASSLLSGGLGTDTQYF. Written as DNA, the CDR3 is TGTGCCAGCAGCTTGCTTAGCGGGGGTCTAGGCACAGATACGCAGTATTTT. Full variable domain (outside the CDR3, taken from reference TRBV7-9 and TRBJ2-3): DTGVSQNPRHKITKRGQNVTFRCDPISEHNRLYWYRQTLGQGPEFLTYFQNEAQLEKSRLLSDRFSAERPKGSFSTLEIQRTEQGDSAMYLCASSLLSGGLGTDTQYFGPGTRLTVL.

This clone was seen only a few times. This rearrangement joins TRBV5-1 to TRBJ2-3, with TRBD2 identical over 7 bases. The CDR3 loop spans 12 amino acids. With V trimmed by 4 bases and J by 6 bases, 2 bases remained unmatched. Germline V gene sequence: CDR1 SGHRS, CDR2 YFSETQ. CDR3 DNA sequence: TGCGCCAGCAGCCACGGGGGGGATACGCAGTATTTT. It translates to CASSHGGDTQYF.

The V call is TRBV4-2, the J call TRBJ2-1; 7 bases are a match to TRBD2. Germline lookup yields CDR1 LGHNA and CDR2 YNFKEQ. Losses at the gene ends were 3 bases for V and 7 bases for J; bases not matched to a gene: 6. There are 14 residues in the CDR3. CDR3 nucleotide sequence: TGTGCCAGCAGCCATAACTCCGGGGGGAATGAGCAGTTCTTC. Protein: CASSHNSGGNEQFF.

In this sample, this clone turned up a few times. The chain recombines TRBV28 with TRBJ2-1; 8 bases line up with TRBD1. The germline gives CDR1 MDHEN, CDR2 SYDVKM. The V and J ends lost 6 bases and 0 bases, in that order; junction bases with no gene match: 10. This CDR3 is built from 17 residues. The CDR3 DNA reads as TGTGCCAGCAGCCAACGGAGGGACAGGAGCTCCTACAATGAGCAGTTCTTC. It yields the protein CASSQRRDRSSYNEQFF. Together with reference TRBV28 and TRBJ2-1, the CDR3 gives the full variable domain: DVKVTQSSRYLVKRTGEKVFLECVQDMDHENMFWYRQDPGLGLRLIYFSYDVKMKEKGDIPEGYSVSREKKERFSLILESASTNQTSMYLCASSQRRDRSSYNEQFFGPGTRLTVL.

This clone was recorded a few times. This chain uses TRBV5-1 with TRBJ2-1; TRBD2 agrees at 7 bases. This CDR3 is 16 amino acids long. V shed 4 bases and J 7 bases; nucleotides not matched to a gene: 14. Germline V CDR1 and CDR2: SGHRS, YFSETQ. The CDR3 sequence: CASSQTSFQGRNEQFF. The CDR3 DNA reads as TGCGCCAGCAGCCAGACTAGCTTTCAAGGGAGGAATGAGCAGTTCTTC. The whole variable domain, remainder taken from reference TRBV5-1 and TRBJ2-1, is KAGVTQTPRYLIKTRGQQVTLSCSPISGHRSVSWYQQTPGQGLQFLFEYFSETQRNKGNFPGRFSGRQFSNSRSEMNVSTLELGDSALYLCASSQTSFQGRNEQFFGPGTRLTVL.

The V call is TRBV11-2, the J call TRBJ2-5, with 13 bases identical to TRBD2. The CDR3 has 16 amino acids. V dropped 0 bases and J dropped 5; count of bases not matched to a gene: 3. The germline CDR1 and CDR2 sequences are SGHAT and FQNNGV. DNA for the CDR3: TGTGCCAGCAGCTTAGACGGACTAGCGGGAGCGGAGACCCAGTACTTC. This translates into CASSLDGLAGAETQYF.

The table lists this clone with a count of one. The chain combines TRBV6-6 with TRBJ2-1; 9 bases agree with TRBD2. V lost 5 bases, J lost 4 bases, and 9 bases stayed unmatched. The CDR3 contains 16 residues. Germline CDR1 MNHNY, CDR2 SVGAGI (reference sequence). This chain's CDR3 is CASSAPSSGNYNEQFF. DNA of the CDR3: TGTGCCAGCAGTGCGCCCTCTAGCGGGAATTACAATGAGCAGTTCTTC.